This record covers a single TCR beta chain. Antigen unknown. The data belong to a study of molecular identifiers for immune sequencing clone quantification. Sorting was used to obtain naive CD8 T cells (CD8+CD4-CCR7+CD45RA+). Broader study findings: Barcode sharing among identical TCR molecules could make large clones appear smaller.

From the PCR reads, TCRdb called clonotypes with MiXCR, one entry per CDR3 protein. Among roughly 300,000 distinct CDR3 sequences listed, roughly 23% were seen once. V shed 2 bases and J shed 2 bases, with 19 bases lying between them. There are 17 residues in the CDR3. CDR1 is MNHEY, CDR2 SMNVEV, per germline (reference sequence). The sequence came from a human donor in good health. Some libraries in this study had Jurkat cell RNA spiked in. The chain recombines TRBV27 with TRBJ2-7; D possibly uses TRBD1 or TRBD2 (5 bases each). The source material was naive CD8+ T cells from blood, with Jurkat cell RNA spiked in. The subset: FACS-sorted CD8+CD4-CCR7+CD45RA+ naive T cells. This CDR3 is CASSLAADSRGAYEQYF. In nucleotides, the CDR3 is TGTGCCAGCAGTTTAGCGGCGGACTCGAGGGGCGCCTACGAGCAGTACTTC.